This T cell receptor beta chain comes out of a study of blood T cell repertoires in COVID-19 (dated by TCRdb to 2019 to 2021). Regarding the study in general: Collaborator samples came from the United States, Italy and Spain and covered acute and convalescent phases of COVID-19. Nearly every sample came with metadata listing a de-identified subject ID, COVID-19 status, age in years and sex. Where available, HLA class I and class II types were obtained from metadata supplied by the sample provider rather than from assay-based typing. The material from the prospective study consisted of cDNA or gDNA derived from T cells, B-cell-depleted T cells, or PBMCs. The repertoires were released in a freely available public database intended as a resource for research on the immune response to SARS-CoV-2. Deeply sampled blood TCRbeta repertoires from subjects exposed to, actively infected with, or recovered from COVID-19 were included in the dataset. The samples were drawn from the first 160 participants of the ongoing ImmuneRACE study and from 950 to 1,500 subjects provided by 6 global collaborators.

In the prospective study, participants were 18 to 89 years old, resided in approximately 22 geographic areas of the United States, and were enrolled through a virtual design. In the prospective study, cohorts were assigned on the basis of participant-reported clinical history obtained from a screening survey and a study questionnaire. Exposed participants were defined as having been in contact with someone with a PCR-confirmed or clinician-diagnosed COVID-19 case within 2 weeks of study entry. Each participant in the prospective study had whole blood, serum and a nasopharyngeal or oropharyngeal swab collected by mobile phlebotomists. Participants in the prospective study had the option to provide additional blood draws and questionnaires over a roughly 2-month period. Before DNA extraction, prospective study blood samples were shipped either frozen or at room temperature. The table lists this clone with a count of one. No antigen is known for it. Base qualities are missing; no much larger clone stands one base away.

CDR1 and CDR2, looked up from the germline V gene (reference sequence), are DFQATT and SNEGSKA. From its cysteine to its phenylalanine, the CDR3 spans 15 amino acids. Kept here is only the CDR3 DNA, which spans 45 bases and is read in frame from base 1. The germline V and J ends show losses of 4 bases and 6 bases respectively, and no gene match explains 11 bases of the junction. What the authors observed across the whole study: The amount of clinical and demographic metadata varied by source and participant and was provided uncurated.

The immunoSEQ Assay, a bias-controlled multiplex PCR, was used to amplify TCRbeta CDR3 regions from genomic DNA. The authors processed their data as follows. Within the assay, amplification of reference gene primers was used to estimate how many nucleated cells each sample contained. Sequence reads were collapsed and filtered to measure the absolute abundance of every unique TCRbeta CDR3 rearrangement. For each sample, productive Simpson clonality was calculated as the square root of Simpson's diversity index over productive rearrangements. In its TCRdb copy, this immuneACCESS table keeps in-frame sequences only and misses some clones. Where compared with another copy, unresolved V genes explain less than half of these, and the others have no known cause. V, J and clone size are taken as reported in that table, and D and trimming were inferred from the DNA itself. In all, the sample holds hundreds of thousands of clones, and roughly 85% of those were seen once. The ten most abundant clones make up approximately 4% of the sample.

This receptor was identified in a woman in her 40s who had been exposed to COVID-19. The rearrangement combines TRBV20-1 with TRBJ2-5; TRBD2 agrees with 10 junctional bases. Sequenced: PBMCs or T cells enriched from blood (not recorded which). CDR3 reads: CSATDRAGGLKTQYF. The nucleotide sequence reads TGCAGTGCTACTGACAGAGCGGGGGGGCTAAAGACCCAGTACTTC.